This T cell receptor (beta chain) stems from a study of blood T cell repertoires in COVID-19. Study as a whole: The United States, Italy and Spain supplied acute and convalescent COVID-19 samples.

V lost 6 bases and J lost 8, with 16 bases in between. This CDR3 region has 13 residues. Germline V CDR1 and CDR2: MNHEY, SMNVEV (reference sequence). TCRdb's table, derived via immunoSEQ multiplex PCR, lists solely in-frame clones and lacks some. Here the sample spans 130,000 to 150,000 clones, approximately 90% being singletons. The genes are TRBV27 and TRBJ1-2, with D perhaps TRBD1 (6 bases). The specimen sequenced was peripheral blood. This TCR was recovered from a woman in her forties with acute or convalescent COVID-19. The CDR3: CASRLQGRGGYTF. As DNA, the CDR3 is TGTGCCAGCAGACTGCAGGGGCGGGGGGGCTACACCTTC.